This T cell receptor (beta chain) was obtained from a study of spatial heterogeneity in lung cancer. V was clipped by 4 bases and J by 5 bases, with 14 bases between them. Germline V lookup: CDR1 GTSNPN, CDR2 SVGIG (reference sequence). This CDR3 is 14 amino acids long. Each CDR3 protein is one row after TCRdb ran MiXCR on the 5' RACE reads. The sample lists around 11,000 distinct CDR3 sequences, 5.5% to 6.5% occurring once. This clonotype has at least ten counts. As to time point: sample taken at primary tumor resection. Specimen: normal lung tissue next to the tumor, collected at surgery. V is TRBV30 and J is TRBJ1-4; TRBD1 might be the D (5 bases). The source is a male donor with early-stage non-small cell lung cancer. CDR3 DNA sequence: TGTGCCTGGAAAGCCGGGACGGTGAATGAAAAACTGTTTTTT. Protein: CAWKAGTVNEKLFF.